What follows are 2 T cell receptor beta chains derived from one specimen sequenced in a study of T cell responses to AZD1222 COVID-19 vaccine. TCRdb's copy holds only in-frame clones and misses some; the assay was immunoSEQ multiplex PCR. The sample consists of roughly 120,000 clones, approximately 90% of them appearing once. The sequencing used peripheral blood, collected on day 0 of AZD1222 vaccination. The receptor set was obtained from an adult in good health.

The rearrangement joins TRBV19 to TRBJ2-1; D ambiguous. Germline-derived CDR1 and CDR2 are LNHDA and SQIVND (reference sequence). CDR3 size: 15 residues. V was clipped by 1 base and J by 8 bases, with 15 bases between them. The CDR3 DNA is TGTGCCAGTAGTATAGCCCCAAGACATGTCGATGAGCAGTTCTTC. It yields the protein CASSIAPRHVDEQFF.

The chain is built from TRBV7-8 and TRBJ1-1; D is unresolved. Per the germline V gene, CDR1 is SGHVS and CDR2 is FQNEAQ. CDR3 length equals 14 residues. V gave up 0 bases and J gave up 0 bases, with 5 bases separating them. In nucleotides, the CDR3 is TGTGCCAGCAGCTTAGCGACGGTGAACACTGAAGCTTTCTTT. Amino acids: CASSLATVNTEAFF.